The rows below give T cell receptor beta chains drawn from one sample of a study of T cell repertoires in cytomegalovirus infection. MiXCR was run by TCRdb on the reads, yielding one entry per CDR3 protein. There are 450,000 to 550,000 distinct CDR3 sequences in the sample; approximately 17% occur only once, and roughly a quarter lies in the top ten. The sample comprised CD8+ T cells from PBMCs. These receptors were obtained from a human donor in good health (CMV status not recorded). Some clones in this sample may be carry-over from other donors' samples. Each CDR3 is given with its conserved first and last residue. The order of the fields is V gene, clone size, D gene, J gene, CDR3 protein, CDR3 DNA. A D gene is named only where the DNA matches it firmly. Clone size, where shown, is once, few, many, or a class for clones that have expanded.

v_call: TRBV2; clone_size: many; d_call: TRBD1; j_call: TRBJ1-2; cdr3_aa: CASSPGTGSATFYGYTF; cdr3_nt: TGTGCCAGCAGTCCCGGGACAGGGAGCGCCACCTTCTATGGCTACACCTTC
v_call: TRBV11-2; clone_size: many; d_call: -; j_call: TRBJ1-2; cdr3_aa: CASSFRDRGLYGYTF; cdr3_nt: TGTGCCAGCAGCTTCCGGGACCGGGGACTCTATGGCTACACCTTC
v_call: TRBV4-1; clone_size: -; d_call: TRBD2; j_call: TRBJ2-1; cdr3_aa: CASSPGGSPTMEQFF; cdr3_nt: TGCGCCAGCAGCCCGGGGGGGTCACCTACAATGGAGCAGTTCTTC
v_call: TRBV20-1; clone_size: -; d_call: TRBD1; j_call: TRBJ1-1; cdr3_aa: CSARDRVVEAFF; cdr3_nt: TGCAGTGCTAGGGACAGGGTCGTTGAAGCTTTCTTT
v_call: TRBV28; clone_size: many; d_call: TRBD1; j_call: TRBJ1-1; cdr3_aa: CASSFWDRGMNTEAFF; cdr3_nt: TGTGCCAGCAGTTTCTGGGACAGGGGAATGAACACTGAAGCTTTCTTT
v_call: TRBV5-1; clone_size: many; d_call: -; j_call: TRBJ2-7; cdr3_aa: CASSRPGRRDSYEQYF; cdr3_nt: TGCGCCAGCAGCAGACCCGGGCGGCGGGACTCCTACGAGCAGTACTTC
v_call: TRBV7-6; clone_size: -; d_call: -; j_call: TRBJ1-2; cdr3_aa: CASSPRVAGENYGYTF; cdr3_nt: TGTGCCAGCAGCCCGCGAGTTGCAGGGGAAAACTATGGCTACACCTTC
v_call: TRBV28; clone_size: many; d_call: -; j_call: TRBJ2-7; cdr3_aa: CASSLVSSYEQYF; cdr3_nt: TGTGCCAGCAGTTTGGTCAGCTCCTACGAGCAGTACTTC
v_call: TRBV7-6; clone_size: many; d_call: TRBD1; j_call: TRBJ2-1; cdr3_aa: CASSHPRDSLYNEQFF; cdr3_nt: TGTGCCAGCAGCCACCCCCGGGACAGCTTATACAATGAGCAGTTCTTC
v_call: TRBV7-9; clone_size: many; d_call: -; j_call: TRBJ1-2; cdr3_aa: CASSRAPNYGYTF; cdr3_nt: TGTGCCAGCAGCCGGGCGCCTAACTATGGCTACACCTTC
v_call: TRBV27; clone_size: few; d_call: TRBD1; j_call: TRBJ1-3; cdr3_aa: CASSPSGTGAGNTIYF; cdr3_nt: TGTGCCAGCAGTCCCTCCGGGACAGGGGCTGGAAACACCATATATTTT
v_call: TRBV3-1; clone_size: few; d_call: TRBD2; j_call: TRBJ2-7; cdr3_aa: CASGEGTSGYEQYF; cdr3_nt: TGTGCCAGCGGAGAGGGGACTAGCGGATACGAGCAGTACTTC
v_call: TRBV30; clone_size: -; d_call: -; j_call: TRBJ1-4; cdr3_aa: CAWSSGVSPNEKLFF; cdr3_nt: TGTGCCTGGAGTTCAGGGGTTAGTCCTAATGAAAAACTGTTTTTT
v_call: TRBV10-3; clone_size: many; d_call: -; j_call: TRBJ1-1; cdr3_aa: CAISDLRFWAFF; cdr3_nt: TGTGCCATCAGTGATCTCAGGTTTTGGGCTTTCTTT
v_call: TRBV9; clone_size: -; d_call: TRBD2; j_call: TRBJ2-3; cdr3_aa: CASSRGTSGNSDTQYF; cdr3_nt: TGTGCCAGCAGCAGAGGGACTAGCGGGAACTCAGATACGCAGTATTTT
v_call: TRBV2; clone_size: -; d_call: -; j_call: TRBJ1-5; cdr3_aa: CASRRGGQPQHF; cdr3_nt: TGTGCCAGCAGGAGAGGAGGTCAGCCCCAGCATTTT
v_call: TRBV10-2; clone_size: few; d_call: -; j_call: TRBJ2-2; cdr3_aa: CASSEEVAIPNTGELFF; cdr3_nt: TGCGCCAGCAGTGAGGAGGTGGCTATTCCGAACACCGGGGAGCTGTTTTTT
v_call: TRBV27; clone_size: once; d_call: -; j_call: TRBJ2-1; cdr3_aa: CASSLSFPYNEQFF; cdr3_nt: TGTGCCAGCAGTTTATCTTTCCCCTACAATGAGCAGTTCTTC
v_call: TRBV27; clone_size: few; d_call: -; j_call: TRBJ2-5; cdr3_aa: CASSPALQETQYF; cdr3_nt: TGTGCCAGCAGTCCCGCCCTCCAAGAGACCCAGTACTTC
v_call: TRBV7-3; clone_size: many; d_call: -; j_call: TRBJ1-1; cdr3_aa: CASSNQNTEAFF; cdr3_nt: TGTGCCAGCAGCAATCAGAACACTGAAGCTTTCTTT
v_call: TRBV15; clone_size: -; d_call: -; j_call: TRBJ2-1; cdr3_aa: CATTPRGKGNEQFF; cdr3_nt: TGTGCCACCACCCCTAGGGGGAAGGGCAATGAGCAGTTCTTC
v_call: TRBV28; clone_size: -; d_call: TRBD2; j_call: TRBJ2-2; cdr3_aa: CASTSGSVIGTGELFF; cdr3_nt: TGTGCCAGCACTAGCGGGAGCGTCATTGGCACCGGGGAGCTGTTTTTT
v_call: TRBV11-2; clone_size: many; d_call: TRBD2; j_call: TRBJ2-1; cdr3_aa: CASSSTSDPYNEQFF; cdr3_nt: TGTGCCAGCAGCTCCACTAGCGATCCGTACAATGAGCAGTTCTTC
v_call: TRBV6-5; clone_size: many; d_call: TRBD1; j_call: TRBJ2-7; cdr3_aa: CASSYDGQGIKYEQYF; cdr3_nt: TGTGCCAGCAGTTACGACGGACAGGGGATAAAATACGAGCAGTACTTC
v_call: TRBV7-6; clone_size: many; d_call: -; j_call: TRBJ2-7; cdr3_aa: CASSLGLGQMYEQYF; cdr3_nt: TGTGCCAGCAGCTTAGGACTCGGACAGATGTACGAGCAGTACTTC
v_call: TRBV28; clone_size: many; d_call: -; j_call: TRBJ2-3; cdr3_aa: CASSSGSINTDTQYF; cdr3_nt: TGTGCCAGCAGTTCAGGGAGTATTAACACAGATACGCAGTATTTT
v_call: TRBV6-2/TRBV6-3; clone_size: -; d_call: -; j_call: TRBJ1-1; cdr3_aa: CASRLVLWNTEAFF; cdr3_nt: TGTGCCAGCAGGTTGGTCCTGTGGAACACTGAAGCTTTCTTT
v_call: TRBV10-2; clone_size: -; d_call: -; j_call: TRBJ2-7; cdr3_aa: CASSESHSSYEQYF; cdr3_nt: TGCGCCAGCAGTGAAAGTCACAGTTCCTACGAGCAGTACTTC
v_call: TRBV6-6; clone_size: many; d_call: -; j_call: TRBJ1-1; cdr3_aa: CASSAGGGWNTEAFF; cdr3_nt: TGTGCCAGCAGTGCCGGGGGTGGCTGGAACACTGAAGCTTTCTTT
v_call: TRBV6-4; clone_size: many; d_call: TRBD1; j_call: TRBJ2-1; cdr3_aa: CASSHRTGDRNEQFF; cdr3_nt: TGTGCCAGCAGCCACCGGACAGGGGATAGGAATGAGCAGTTCTTC
v_call: TRBV29-1; clone_size: -; d_call: -; j_call: TRBJ2-3; cdr3_aa: CSGRDVGTQYF; cdr3_nt: TGCAGCGGGAGGGACGTCGGCACGCAGTATTTT
v_call: TRBV10-3; clone_size: -; d_call: -; j_call: TRBJ2-1; cdr3_aa: CAISSPGLSYNEQFF; cdr3_nt: TGTGCCATCAGTTCTCCAGGTCTCTCCTACAATGAGCAGTTCTTC
v_call: TRBV5-5; clone_size: few; d_call: -; j_call: TRBJ2-2; cdr3_aa: CASSHSPGELFF; cdr3_nt: TGTGCCAGCAGCCACAGTCCCGGGGAGCTGTTTTTT
v_call: TRBV6-5; clone_size: many; d_call: -; j_call: TRBJ2-7; cdr3_aa: CASSYGLLAGSSYEQYF; cdr3_nt: TGTGCCAGCAGTTACGGTTTGCTGGCGGGAAGCTCCTACGAGCAGTACTTC
v_call: TRBV6-2/TRBV6-3; clone_size: -; d_call: TRBD1; j_call: TRBJ2-7; cdr3_aa: CASSYLGQGTYEQYF; cdr3_nt: TGTGCCAGCAGTTACCTGGGACAGGGTACCTACGAGCAGTACTTC
v_call: TRBV5-6; clone_size: -; d_call: -; j_call: TRBJ2-3; cdr3_aa: CASSLTQGGTDTQYF; cdr3_nt: TGTGCCAGCAGCTTGACCCAGGGAGGAACTGATACGCAGTATTTT
v_call: TRBV12-5; clone_size: many; d_call: TRBD1; j_call: TRBJ1-5; cdr3_aa: CASGLNPGGGSNQPQHF; cdr3_nt: TGTGCTAGTGGTTTGAACCCAGGGGGTGGAAGCAATCAGCCCCAGCATTTT
v_call: TRBV28; clone_size: -; d_call: TRBD1; j_call: TRBJ1-1; cdr3_aa: CASSFPTGGGSGMNTEAFF; cdr3_nt: TGTGCCAGCAGTTTCCCGACAGGGGGAGGCTCAGGCATGAACACTGAAGCTTTCTTT
v_call: TRBV5-6; clone_size: few; d_call: -; j_call: TRBJ1-5; cdr3_aa: CASSSGTSGNQPQHF; cdr3_nt: TGTGCCAGCAGCTCCGGGACATCGGGGAATCAGCCCCAGCATTTT
v_call: TRBV5-6; clone_size: once; d_call: -; j_call: TRBJ2-7; cdr3_aa: CASSFRARSSYEQYF; cdr3_nt: TGTGCCAGCAGCTTTAGGGCCCGGAGCTCCTACGAGCAGTACTTC
v_call: TRBV7-9; clone_size: few; d_call: -; j_call: TRBJ1-1; cdr3_aa: CASSLAALEAFF; cdr3_nt: TGTGCCAGCAGCTTAGCGGCCCTTGAAGCTTTCTTT
v_call: TRBV20-1; clone_size: -; d_call: TRBD1; j_call: TRBJ2-1; cdr3_aa: CSARGGGTGTYNEQFF; cdr3_nt: TGCAGTGCTAGGGGGGGGGGGACAGGGACCTACAATGAGCAGTTCTTC
v_call: TRBV6-5; clone_size: few; d_call: -; j_call: TRBJ1-2; cdr3_aa: CASWGDDGYTF; cdr3_nt: TGTGCCAGCTGGGGGGACGATGGCTACACCTTC
v_call: TRBV6-5; clone_size: many; d_call: -; j_call: TRBJ1-1; cdr3_aa: CASSSRGRNTEAFF; cdr3_nt: TGTGCCAGCAGTTCCAGGGGCCGGAACACTGAAGCTTTCTTT
v_call: TRBV12-5; clone_size: -; d_call: -; j_call: TRBJ1-2; cdr3_aa: CASGSVLPSEGYTF; cdr3_nt: TGTGCTAGTGGTTCCGTGCTACCCTCAGAGGGCTACACCTTC
v_call: TRBV19; clone_size: -; d_call: -; j_call: TRBJ2-7; cdr3_aa: CASSMKGATYEQYF; cdr3_nt: TGTGCCAGTAGTATGAAAGGTGCCACCTACGAGCAGTACTTC
v_call: TRBV28; clone_size: many; d_call: TRBD2; j_call: TRBJ2-7; cdr3_aa: CASSQGLAVLSEQYF; cdr3_nt: TGTGCCAGCAGTCAGGGACTAGCGGTACTCAGCGAGCAGTACTTC
v_call: TRBV14; clone_size: -; d_call: TRBD1; j_call: TRBJ2-5; cdr3_aa: CASSQRDRALETQYF; cdr3_nt: TGTGCCAGCAGCCAACGGGACAGGGCGTTGGAGACCCAGTACTTC